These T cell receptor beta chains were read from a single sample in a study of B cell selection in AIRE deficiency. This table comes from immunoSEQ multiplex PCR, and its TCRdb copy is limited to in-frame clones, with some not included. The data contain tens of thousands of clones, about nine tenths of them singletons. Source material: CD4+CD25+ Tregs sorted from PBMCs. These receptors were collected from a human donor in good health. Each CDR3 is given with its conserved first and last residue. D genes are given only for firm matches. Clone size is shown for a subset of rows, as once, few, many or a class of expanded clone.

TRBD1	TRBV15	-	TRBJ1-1	TGTGCCACCAGCGGACAACAGGGGGCTGACACTGAAGCTTTCTTT	CATSGQQGADTEAFF
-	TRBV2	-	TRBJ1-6	TGTGCCAGCAGTGCGACGGGGCCAAGCTCCTATAATTCACCCCTCCACTTT	CASSATGPSSYNSPLHF
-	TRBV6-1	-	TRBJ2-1	TGTGCCAGCAAGCGGCAGGGGTACAATGAGCAGTTCTTC	CASKRQGYNEQFF
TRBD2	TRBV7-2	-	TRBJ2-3	TGTGCCAGCAGCTTAGTTCACGGGGGGGCTGCAGATACGCAGTATTTT	CASSLVHGGAADTQYF
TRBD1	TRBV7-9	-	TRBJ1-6	TGTGCCAGCAGCTTGAGGACAGGGCCGGGAAATTCACCCCTCCACTTT	CASSLRTGPGNSPLHF
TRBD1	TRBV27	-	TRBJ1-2	TGTGCCAGCAGTTTTTACAGGGGCGCTAACTATGGCTACACCTTC	CASSFYRGANYGYTF
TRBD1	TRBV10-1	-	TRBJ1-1	TGCGCCAGCAAGGAAACAGGGGGCACTGAAGCTTTCTTT	CASKETGGTEAFF
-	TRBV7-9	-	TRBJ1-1	TGTGCCAGCAGCTTTACGACCCCGACAGGCTATACTGAAGCTTTCTTT	CASSFTTPTGYTEAFF
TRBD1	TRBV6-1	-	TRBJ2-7	TGTGCCAGCAGTAGTGACAGGGGCGACCAGTACTTC	CASSSDRGDQYF
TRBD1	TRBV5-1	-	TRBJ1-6	TGCGCCAGCAGCTTGGCCGTAACAACAGGGGTTTTTAATTCACCCCTCCACTTT	CASSLAVTTGVFNSPLHF
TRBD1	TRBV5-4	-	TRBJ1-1	TGTGCCAGCAGCGGTATATCGGGACAGGGAGGTCGGGACACTGAAGCTTTCTTT	CASSGISGQGGRDTEAFF
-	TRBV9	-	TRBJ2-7	TGTGCCAGCAGCGCGAGGCCAGACTCCTACGAGCAGTACTTC	CASSARPDSYEQYF
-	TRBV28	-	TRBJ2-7	TGTGCCAGCAGTTTCCGAATAGGGCCCACCTACGAGCAGTACTTC	CASSFRIGPTYEQYF
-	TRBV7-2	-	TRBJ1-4	TGTGCCAGCAGTTTGGAGGGGACGGTGGCTGAAAAACTGTTTTTT	CASSLEGTVAEKLFF
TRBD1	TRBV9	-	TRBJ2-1	TGTGCCAGCAGCGCGGGAATAGGACAGGGCTACAATGAGCAGTTCTTC	CASSAGIGQGYNEQFF
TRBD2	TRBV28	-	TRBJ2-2	TGTGCCAGCAAGCCTAGCGGGGTCGCCGGGGAGCTGTTTTTT	CASKPSGVAGELFF
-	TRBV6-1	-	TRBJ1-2	TGTGCCAGCAGTGAACAGGGGAGTGGTGGCTACACCTTC	CASSEQGSGGYTF
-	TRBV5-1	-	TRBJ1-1	TGCGCCAGCAGCACTTACGGGGCGAACACTGAAGCTTTCTTT	CASSTYGANTEAFF
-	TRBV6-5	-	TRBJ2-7	TGTGCCAGCCGAAAACAGGGCTACGAGCAGTACTTC	CASRKQGYEQYF
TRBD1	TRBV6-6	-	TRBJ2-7	TGTGCCAGCAGGAAGGAGGGACAGGGAAACTACGAGCAGTACTTC	CASRKEGQGNYEQYF
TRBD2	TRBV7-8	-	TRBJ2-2	TGTGCCAGCAGTACCCTAGCGGAGTTTGCCGGGGAGCTGTTTTTT	CASSTLAEFAGELFF
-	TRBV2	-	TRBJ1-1	TGTGCCAGCAGACTCAGGGAGGGTGGGAACACTGAAGCTTTCTTT	CASRLREGGNTEAFF
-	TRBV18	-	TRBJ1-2	TGTGCCAGCTCAGAGGGACTCAAAGACTATGGCTACACCTTC	CASSEGLKDYGYTF
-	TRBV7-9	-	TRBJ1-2	TGTGCCAGCAGCTTAGTCTACAGGCGGCCTAACTATGGCTACACCTTC	CASSLVYRRPNYGYTF
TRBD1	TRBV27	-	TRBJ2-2	TGTGCCACTCAACAGGGGGTGCCCACCGGGGAGCTGTTTTTT	CATQQGVPTGELFF
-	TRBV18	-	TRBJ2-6	TGTGCCAGCTCGTATCAGGCCTCTGGGGCCAACGTCCTGACTTTC	CASSYQASGANVLTF
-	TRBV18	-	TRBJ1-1	TGTGCCAGCTCACCATTTCCGGGGGACCCAAACACTGAAGCTTTCTTT	CASSPFPGDPNTEAFF
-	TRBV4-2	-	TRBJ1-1	TGTGCCAGCAGCCTAGGGACTTTGACTGAAGCTTTCTTT	CASSLGTLTEAFF
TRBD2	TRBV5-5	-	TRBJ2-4	TGTGCCAGCAGCCCGGGACTAGCGGGGCCAGGGGACATTCAGTACTTC	CASSPGLAGPGDIQYF
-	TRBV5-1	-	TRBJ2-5	TGCGCCAGCAGCTTAGAGGGTTTAAAGACCCAGTACTTC	CASSLEGLKTQYF
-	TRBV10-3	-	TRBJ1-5	TGTGCCATCAGTGAGTCCTCTGGGCCCCAGCATTTT	CAISESSGPQHF
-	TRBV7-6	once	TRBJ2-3	TGTGCCAGCAGCTTAGTAGGTGTAGGGGATACGCAGTATTTT	CASSLVGVGDTQYF
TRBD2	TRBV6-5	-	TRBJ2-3	TGTGCCAGCAGCTGGGGAGCGGGGGATCAAGATACGCAGTATTTT	CASSWGAGDQDTQYF
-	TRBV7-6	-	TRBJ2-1	TGTGCCAGCAGCCCCCAGGGGCGCCGCTCCTACAATGAGCAGTTCTTC	CASSPQGRRSYNEQFF
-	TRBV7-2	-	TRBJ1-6	TGTGCCAGCAGCTTAGGGGGGATCTATAATTCACCCCTCCACTTT	CASSLGGIYNSPLHF
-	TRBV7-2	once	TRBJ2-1	TGTGCCAGCAGCTCGATCCGTTTGGGTGAGCAGTTCTTC	CASSSIRLGEQFF
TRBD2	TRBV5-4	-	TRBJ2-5	TGTGCCAGCAGCTTGGCGATAGCGGGGGGGCGGGAGACCCAGTACTTC	CASSLAIAGGRETQYF
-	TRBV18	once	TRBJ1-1	TGTGCCAGCTCACCATCAGGGTCAGGAAGAGAAGCTTTCTTT	CASSPSGSGREAFF
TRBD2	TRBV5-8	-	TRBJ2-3	TGTGCCAGCAGCTTTGGACTAGCGGGGGGGCGGAGGACAGATACGCAGTATTTT	CASSFGLAGGRRTDTQYF
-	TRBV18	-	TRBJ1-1	TGTGCCAGCTCGCTGCCTGAGAAGGCTGAAGCTTTCTTT	CASSLPEKAEAFF
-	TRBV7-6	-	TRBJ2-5	TGTGCCAGCAGCGGGGGACGGTATCAAGAGACCCAGTACTTC	CASSGGRYQETQYF